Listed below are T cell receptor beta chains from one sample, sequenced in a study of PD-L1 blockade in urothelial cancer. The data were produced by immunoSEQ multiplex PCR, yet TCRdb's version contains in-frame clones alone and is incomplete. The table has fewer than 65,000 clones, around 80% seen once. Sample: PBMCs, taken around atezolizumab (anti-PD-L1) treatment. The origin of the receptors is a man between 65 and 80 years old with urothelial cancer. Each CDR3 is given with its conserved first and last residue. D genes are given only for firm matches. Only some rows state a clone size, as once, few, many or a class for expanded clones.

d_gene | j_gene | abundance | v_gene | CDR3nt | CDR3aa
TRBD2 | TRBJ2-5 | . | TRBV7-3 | TGTGCCAGCAGCTTAGGACTAGCGGGAGGCTCGGGAAAGGAGACCCAGTACTTC | CASSLGLAGGSGKETQYF
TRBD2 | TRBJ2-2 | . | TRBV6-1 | TGTGCCAGCAGTTTAGCGGGAGTAGATGCCGGGGAGCTGTTTTTT | CASSLAGVDAGELFF
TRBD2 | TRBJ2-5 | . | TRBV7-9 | TGTGCCAGCAGCCCGGGACTAGCGCAAGAGACCCAGTACTTC | CASSPGLAQETQYF
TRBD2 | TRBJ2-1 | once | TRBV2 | TGTGCCAGCAGTCCAGCGGGGACTATTGAGCAGTTCTTC | CASSPAGTIEQFF
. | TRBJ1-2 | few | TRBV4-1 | TGCGCCAGCAGCCAATCCTTGAGGGAGGGAGCTAACTATGGCTACACCTTC | CASSQSLREGANYGYTF
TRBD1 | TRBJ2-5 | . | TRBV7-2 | TGTGCCAGCAGCTTGAGGACAGGGGGGGAAGGAGAGACCCAGTACTTC | CASSLRTGGEGETQYF
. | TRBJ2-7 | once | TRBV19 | TGTGCCAGTAGTCTGACTGTATCCTACGAGCAGTACTTC | CASSLTVSYEQYF
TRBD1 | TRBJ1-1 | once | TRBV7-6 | TGTGCCAGCAGCTTGACAGGGCGTGAAGCTTTCTTT | CASSLTGREAFF
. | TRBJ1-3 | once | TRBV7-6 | TGTGCCAGCAGCTTAGCGCTAAGAAACACCATATATTTT | CASSLALRNTIYF
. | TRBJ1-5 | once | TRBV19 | TGTGCCAGCGCGGACAGAGAGAATCAGCCCCAGCATTTT | CASADRENQPQHF
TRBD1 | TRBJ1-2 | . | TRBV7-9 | TGTGCCAGCAGCCCTAGGACAGGGGGGAACTATGGCTACACCTTC | CASSPRTGGNYGYTF